The 20 T cell receptor beta chains below come from one sample, sequenced in a study of cytomegalovirus exposure and HLA in healthy donors. Amplification used 60 Vbeta primers and 13 Jbeta primers. Method: immunoSEQ multiplex PCR; TCRdb's copy keeps in-frame clones and lacks some. The table includes around 130,000 clones, 76% detected once. The sequenced sample was PBMCs. These receptors were obtained from a man aged 35-49 years in good health and CMV-seronegative.

The V and J genes are TRBV28 and TRBJ2-7, with TRBD2 identical over 7 bases. CDR3 length: 15 amino acids. After removal of 5 bases from V and 1 base from J, the junction contained 8 bases not matched to a gene. CDR1 is MDHEN, CDR2 SYDVKM, per germline. The CDR3 DNA reads TGTGCCAGCAGTACGGCGGGGGTTCGGTCCTACGAGCAGTACTTC. It codes for CASSTAGVRSYEQYF.

The chain recombines TRBV4-1 with TRBJ2-7; 7 bases are shared with TRBD2. This CDR3 is 17 amino acids long. From germline, CDR1 is MGHRA and CDR2 YSYEKL. The V and J ends lost 5 bases and 6 bases, in that order; junction bases with no gene match: 19. CDR3 sequence reads: CASSENSFREVKAEQYF. The CDR3 coding sequence is TGCGCCAGCAGCGAAAATTCTTTCCGGGAGGTCAAGGCCGAGCAGTACTTC.

The chain has TRBV30 and TRBJ2-3; 9 bases match TRBD1. CDR3 size: 15 residues. Trimming removed 5 bases from V and 2 bases from J; junction bases left unmatched: 8. The germline CDR1 and CDR2 sequences are GTSNPN and SVGIG (reference sequence). CDR3 amino acids: CAWDAGTGNTDTQYF. The CDR3 DNA reads as TGTGCCTGGGACGCCGGGACAGGGAACACAGATACGCAGTATTTT.

The chain recombines TRBV4-3 with TRBJ2-7; TRBD1 aligns across 8 bases. V lost 2 bases and J lost 1; bases outside the gene matches: 13. The germline V gene has CDR1 LGHNA and CDR2 YSLEER. CDR3 length: 18 residues. The CDR3 DNA reads as TGCGCCAGCAGCCAACCTAGGGTACGACAGGGGTCTTCCTACGAGCAGTACTTC. This translates into CASSQPRVRQGSSYEQYF.

This clone has a handful of counts. The J gene is TRBJ2-2, the V gene TRBV27; 12 bases are a match to TRBD1. Germline values: CDR1 MNHEY, CDR2 SMNVEV (reference sequence). Trimming removed 2 bases from V and 7 bases from J; junction bases left unmatched: 11. The CDR3 length is 18 residues. This CDR3 is CASSLGHGTGGWVGELFF. CDR3 coding DNA: TGTGCCAGCAGTTTAGGGCACGGGACAGGGGGCTGGGTCGGGGAGCTGTTTTTT.

V and J are TRBV2 and TRBJ2-5, with D possibly TRBD2 on 5 matching bases. This CDR3 has 16 amino acids. Trimming removed 6 bases from V and 1 base from J, with 18 bases in between. Germline lookup yields CDR1 SNHLY and CDR2 FYNNEI. CDR3 amino acids: CASREDSRFVQETQYF. CDR3 bases: TGTGCCAGCAGGGAGGACTCCCGATTCGTCCAAGAGACCCAGTACTTC.

The chain links TRBV19 to TRBJ2-7; 10 bases are a match to TRBD1. This CDR3 contains 14 residues. The germline V gene has CDR1 LNHDA and CDR2 SQIVND (reference sequence). Trimming took 4 bases from V and 3 from J; bases not matched to a gene: 3. This chain's CDR3 is CASSTGQGVYEQYF. CDR3 coding DNA: TGTGCCAGTAGTACCGGACAGGGGGTCTACGAGCAGTACTTC.

This chain connects TRBV7-2 to TRBJ2-2, with 9 bases lining up with TRBD2. Germline CDR1 SGHTA, CDR2 FQGNSA. This CDR3 is 14 amino acids long. J lost 7 bases, V lost 6 bases, and 6 bases had no gene match. The DNA for the CDR3 is TGTGCCAGCAGGTCGGGACTAGCTAGCGGGGAGCTGTTTTTT. Translated, it gives CASRSGLASGELFF.

This clone was picked up one time. V usage is TRBV28 and J usage is TRBJ2-7; TRBD2 matches 15 bases. The V segment lost 6 bases and the J segment 4 bases; nucleotides outside the gene matches: 1. The germline V gene has CDR1 MDHEN and CDR2 SYDVKM. The CDR3 totals 14 residues. The DNA of the CDR3 is TGTGCCAGCAGAGGGACTAGCGGGAGGTACGAGCAGTACTTC. Its protein is CASRGTSGRYEQYF.

This sequence joins TRBV19 and TRBJ2-2; 9 nucleotides agree with TRBD2. The CDR3 length is 15 residues. Trimming cost V 9 bases and J 1 base; bases outside gene matches: 6. Germline V gene lookup returns CDR1 LNHDA and CDR2 SQIVND (reference sequence). CDR3 residues: CASLRTSVNTGELFF. The CDR3 DNA reads TGTGCCAGCCTTCGGACTAGCGTGAACACCGGGGAGCTGTTTTTT. Variable domain in full (rest from reference TRBV19 and TRBJ2-2): DGGITQSPKYLFRKEGQNVTLSCEQNLNHDAMYWYRQDPGQGLRLIYYSQIVNDFQKGDIAEGYSVSREKKESFPLTVTSAQKNPTAFYLCASLRTSVNTGELFFGEGSRLTVL.

This clone was observed a few times. This chain joins TRBV5-1 and TRBJ2-3; no reliable D call. Per germline, CDR1 SGHRS and CDR2 YFSETQ. The CDR3 has 15 amino acids. The ends were cut back, 1 base at V and 0 bases at J, with 9 bases in the middle. CDR3 sequence reads: CASSLRGGSTDTQYF. CDR3 bases: TGCGCCAGCAGCTTGCGTGGCGGTAGCACAGATACGCAGTATTTT.

This clone occurred a few times. The chain combines TRBV7-6 with TRBJ2-7; TRBD2 matches at 7 bases. The germline gives CDR1 SGHVS, CDR2 FNYEAQ. Trimming at V came to 3 bases and at J to 5 bases, leaving 4 bases not matched to a gene. The CDR3 extends over 13 amino acids. CDR3 sequence reads: CASSFSGNDEQYF. The CDR3 region has the DNA TGTGCCAGCAGCTTCAGCGGGAACGACGAGCAGTACTTC.

This clone was detected only once. The gene calls are TRBV4-1 and TRBJ2-7; weak D call: TRBD1 (6 bases). The V and J ends lost 5 bases and 4 bases respectively, with 18 bases between them. Germline CDR1 and CDR2: MGHRA and YSYEKL. This CDR3 has 15 residues. CDR3 loop: CASSRRQDGEYEQYF. The CDR3, as DNA: TGCGCCAGCAGCAGACGACAGGATGGAGAATACGAGCAGTACTTC.

The rearrangement uses TRBV11-2 and TRBJ2-7, with D possibly being TRBD2 (7 bases). CDR1 and CDR2 (germline): SGHAT, FQNNGV. V lost 5 bases and J lost 3, with 26 bases in between. The CDR3 extends over 18 amino acids. The CDR3 protein is CASSTYGTRLALVYEQYF. CDR3 nucleotide sequence: TGTGCCAGCAGCACTTACGGGACACGACTAGCCCTGGTCTACGAGCAGTACTTC. The whole variable domain, filled in from reference TRBV11-2 and TRBJ2-7, reads EAGVAQSPRYKIIEKRQSVAFWCNPISGHATLYWYQQILGQGPKLLIQFQNNGVVDDSQLPKDRFSAERLKGVDSTLKIQPAKLEDSAVYLCASSTYGTRLALVYEQYFGPGTRLTVT.

The rearrangement links TRBV19 to TRBJ2-5, with TRBD1 identical over 7 bases. The end of the DNA is better explained by TRBJ2-7, so the J call may be wrong. The CDR3 is 16 residues long. Germline-derived CDR1 and CDR2 are LNHDA and SQIVND (reference sequence). The CDR3: CASSLTGSGQNYEQYF. The CDR3 DNA follows: TGTGCCAGTAGTCTCACCGGGTCGGGACAGAACTACGAGCAGTACTTC.

The rearrangement joins TRBV6-1 to TRBJ2-2; D might be TRBD1 (6 bases). Trimming pared 4 bases from V and 6 bases from J, leaving 21 bases between. Germline CDR1 and CDR2: MNHNS and SASEGT. The CDR3 is made up of 17 amino acids. The CDR3 protein is CASSGSWRTAPPGELFF. The CDR3 DNA is TGTGCCAGCAGTGGGTCATGGAGGACAGCGCCCCCCGGGGAGCTGTTTTTT.

The CDR3 sequence is CASRSGDSGEQYF. Written as DNA, the CDR3 is TGTGCCAGCAGGAGCGGGGACTCGGGCGAGCAGTACTTC. V is TRBV2 and J is TRBJ2-7, with 7 bases fitting TRBD2. Germline V gene sequence: CDR1 SNHLY, CDR2 FYNNEI. The CDR3 extends over 13 amino acids. J gave up 6 bases and V 6 bases, and 8 bases lay outside the gene matches.

The chain recombines TRBV19 with TRBJ2-2, with a weak D call TRBD2 (6 bases). Germline V gene data show CDR1 as LNHDA and CDR2 as SQIVND (reference sequence). The CDR3 length is 19 residues. With 5 bases removed from V and 4 bases from J, the gap between germline ends came to 26 bases. DNA for the CDR3: TGTGCCAGTAGTTCTCGACGGGGAATCGGGGGAGGTGGCACCGGGGAGCTGTTTTTT. It translates to CASSSRRGIGGGGTGELFF.

The genes are TRBV7-6 and TRBJ2-2, with a possible D match to TRBD2 (6 bases). Looked up from germline, CDR1 is SGHVS and CDR2 is FNYEAQ. The CDR3 is made up of 16 amino acids. The V and J ends lost 5 bases and 1 base respectively, with 14 bases between them. The CDR3 nucleotides read TGTGCCAGCAGCCCGGTGCGAGCGGGGAACACCGGGGAGCTGTTTTTT. It codes for CASSPVRAGNTGELFF.

The V call is TRBV27, the J call TRBJ2-2; D is unresolved. Germline CDR1 and CDR2: MNHEY and SMNVEV (reference sequence). The V gene lost 1 base and the J gene lost 3 bases, with 9 bases spanning the gap. This CDR3 is 15 amino acids long. CDR3 coding DNA: TGTGCCAGCAGTTTATATTGGCAGTACACCGGGGAGCTGTTTTTT. Its translation is CASSLYWQYTGELFF.